These 9 T cell receptor beta chains originate from one sample sequenced in a study of blood T cell repertoires in COVID-19. Measured with immunoSEQ multiplex PCR; TCRdb has only the in-frame clones, and not every one. The table shows about 210,000 clones, with approximately 75% occurring only once. The sequenced sample was PBMCs or T cells enriched from blood (not recorded which). The receptor set was obtained from a man between 35 and 55 years old who had recovered from COVID-19.

The V call is TRBV27, the J call TRBJ2-1, with 10 bases identical to TRBD2. The germline CDR1 and CDR2 sequences are MNHEY and SMNVEV (reference sequence). J was trimmed by 7 bases and V by 5 bases; bases with no gene match: 5. The CDR3 extends over 14 amino acids. The CDR3 sequence: CASSPAGGPNEQFF. Here the CDR3 DNA reads TGTGCCAGCAGTCCAGCGGGAGGGCCGAATGAGCAGTTCTTC.

The V gene is TRBV4-2, the J gene TRBJ1-2; D is ambiguous. Trimming took off 0 bases at V and 2 bases at J, with 13 bases between the two ends. Germline V CDR1 and CDR2: LGHNA, YNFKEQ. This CDR3 is built from 16 residues. This chain's CDR3 is CASSQDRRLRNYGYTF. CDR3 DNA: TGTGCCAGCAGCCAAGATCGGAGGCTACGAAACTATGGCTACACCTTC.

This sequence joins TRBV10-3 and TRBJ1-4; 7 bases fit TRBD1. With V trimmed by 4 bases and J by 7 bases, 3 bases remained unmatched. CDR3 size: 13 residues. Germline CDR1 is ENHRY and CDR2 is SYGVKD. CDR3 DNA sequence: TGTGCCATCAGTGGGCGACAGGGTGAAAAACTGTTTTTT. Residues: CAISGRQGEKLFF.

This chain joins TRBV7-9 and TRBJ1-5; weak D call: TRBD1 (6 bases). The CDR3 is made up of 15 amino acids. The germline gives CDR1 SEHNR, CDR2 FQNEAQ (reference sequence). V lost 4 bases and J lost 5, with 15 bases in between. CDR3 in DNA: TGTGCCAGCAGCTATCCGTGGCAGGGGCATCAGCCCCAGCATTTT. This codes for CASSYPWQGHQPQHF.

The gene calls are TRBV7-9 and TRBJ1-4; maybe TRBD1 (6 bases). The germline V gene has CDR1 SEHNR and CDR2 FQNEAQ (reference sequence). The CDR3 totals 17 residues. The V end lost 5 bases, the J end lost 7 bases, and 23 bases lay between the germline ends. CDR3 sequence: CASSRGGFVSFGEKLFF. For the CDR3, the DNA is TGTGCCAGCAGCCGAGGGGGTTTTGTTTCCTTCGGTGAAAAACTGTTTTTT.

The rearrangement links TRBV6-1 to TRBJ2-1, with 12 nucleotides matching TRBD2. This CDR3 contains 18 residues. The junction had 15 bases not matched to a gene; V was cut back by 3 bases and J by 9 bases. Germline loops: CDR1 MNHNS, CDR2 SASEGT. CDR3 protein: CASSDPTSGRNLFREQFF. Here the CDR3 DNA reads TGTGCCAGCAGTGATCCGACTAGCGGGAGAAACCTTTTCCGTGAGCAGTTCTTC.

V gene TRBV5-1 combines with J gene TRBJ1-1, with TRBD1 matching over 12 bases. CDR1 and CDR2 from the germline V gene are SGHRS and YFSETQ. With V trimmed by 4 bases and J by 3 bases, 10 bases remained unmatched. The CDR3 length is 17 residues. DNA for the CDR3: TGCGCCAGCAGCCACGGGACAGGGGGCTTGAGGGACACTGAAGCTTTCTTT. Translation gives CASSHGTGGLRDTEAFF.

The chain combines TRBV14 with TRBJ1-1; D is perhaps TRBD1 (5 bases). The CDR3 consists of 15 residues. V was shortened by 3 bases and J by 0 bases, with 11 bases between the two germline ends. Per the germline V gene, CDR1 is SGHDN and CDR2 is FVKESK. CDR3 DNA: TGTGCCAGCAGCCACTTGGAGGGGATGAACACTGAAGCTTTCTTT. It specifies CASSHLEGMNTEAFF. Combining the CDR3 with reference TRBV14 and TRBJ1-1 gives the whole variable domain EAGVTQFPSHSVIEKGQTVTLRCDPISGHDNLYWYRRVMGKEIKFLLHFVKESKQDESGMPNNRFLAERTGGTYSTLKVQPAELEDSGVYFCASSHLEGMNTEAFFGQGTRLTVV.

This chain joins TRBV24-1 and TRBJ1-1; D might be TRBD1 (5 bases). The CDR3 runs 15 residues. Trimming left V 4 bases short and J 0 bases short, with 11 bases between. Germline V gene lookup returns CDR1 KGHDR and CDR2 SFDVKD. CDR3 amino acids: CATSEDGDLNTEAFF. The CDR3 nucleotides are TGTGCCACCAGTGAAGATGGGGACTTGAACACTGAAGCTTTCTTT.